The 8 T cell receptor beta chains in this list originate from one sample, sequenced in a study of response to subunit inactivated influenza vaccine. Via MiXCR, TCRdb re-called the RT-PCR reads, giving one row per CDR3 protein. The sample consists of about 700,000 distinct CDR3 sequences, approximately 14% of them appearing once. This specimen was PBMCs from blood, taken roughly 12 days after vaccination. The receptors were sampled from a man aged 50-60 years who received an inactivated influenza vaccine.

The CDR3 spells CASSSEGVYNEQFF. The CDR3 coding sequence is TGCGCCAGCAGCTCCGAGGGGGTATACAATGAGCAGTTCTTC. J is TRBJ2-1 and V is TRBV5-1; perhaps TRBD1 as D (6 bases). Per the germline V gene, CDR1 is SGHRS and CDR2 is YFSETQ. The CDR3 has 14 residues. V dropped 3 bases and J dropped 4 bases, with 11 bases sitting between them. Full variable domain (outside the CDR3, taken from reference TRBV5-1 and TRBJ2-1): KAGVTQTPRYLIKTRGQQVTLSCSPISGHRSVSWYQQTPGQGLQFLFEYFSETQRNKGNFPGRFSGRQFSNSRSEMNVSTLELGDSALYLCASSSEGVYNEQFFGPGTRLTVL.

The genes are TRBV6-5 and TRBJ2-7, with 7 bases identical to TRBD2. CDR1 and CDR2 from the germline V gene are MNHEY and SVGAGI. There are 16 residues in the CDR3. V lost 4 bases, J lost 1 base, and 10 bases stayed unmatched. The CDR3 DNA reads as TGTGCCAGCAGTTCACCTGGGGAGGGCTCTTCCTACGAGCAGTACTTC. This sequence encodes CASSSPGEGSSYEQYF.

The chain couples TRBV10-2 to TRBJ1-6, with D possibly matching TRBD1 (5 bases). V lost 2 bases and J 6 bases, leaving 5 bases between the germline ends. This CDR3 has 13 amino acids. Germline CDR1 reads WSHSY; CDR2 reads SAAADI. The CDR3 here is CASSEGGNSPLHF. In nucleotides, the CDR3 is TGCGCCAGCAGTGAGGGGGGTAATTCACCCCTCCACTTT.

The chain combines TRBV6-2 or TRBV6-3 with TRBJ2-1, with D unresolved. Germline-derived CDR1 and CDR2 are MNHEY and SVGEGT. V was trimmed by 7 bases and J by 0 bases, leaving 16 bases between them. The CDR3 has 16 amino acids. In DNA form, the CDR3 reads TGTGCCAGCAACCGACATTTGCCTAGCTCCTACAATGAGCAGTTCTTC. This encodes CASNRHLPSSYNEQFF.

The rearrangement uses TRBV12-3 or TRBV12-4 and TRBJ2-3; 9 bases align to TRBD2. The CDR3 has 14 amino acids. V gave up 10 bases and J gave up 3 bases; unmatched junction bases: 8. CDR3 in DNA: TGTGCCACCGCGATCGGACTAGCGACAGATACGCAGTATTTT. Translated, it gives CATAIGLATDTQYF.

This chain links TRBV2 with TRBJ2-3; tentatively, D is TRBD2 (5 bases). The length of the CDR3 is 11 residues. CDR1 and CDR2 from the germline V gene are SNHLY and FYNNEI. Trimming cost V 8 bases and J 6 bases, with 9 bases left between them. Here the CDR3 DNA reads TGTGCCAGCCCCGGGGTGGATACGCAGTATTTT. This codes for CASPGVDTQYF.

For the CDR3, the DNA is TGTGCCAGCAGCTCCCCGGGCGGACAGCCCCAGCATTTT. Translated, it gives CASSSPGGQPQHF. This chain connects TRBV7-2 to TRBJ1-5; D call uncertain. The CDR3 runs to 13 residues. V shed 4 bases and J shed 7 bases, with 11 bases lying between them. Germline-derived CDR1 and CDR2 are SGHTA and FQGNSA. Filled out from reference TRBV7-2 and TRBJ1-5, the complete variable domain reads GAGVSQSPSNKVTEKGKDVELRCDPISGHTALYWYRQSLGQGLEFLIYFQGNSAPDKSGLPSDRFSAERTGGSVSTLTIQRTQQEDSAVYLCASSSPGGQPQHFGDGTRLSIL.

This clonotype has at least ten counts. V gene TRBV11-2 combines with J gene TRBJ1-1, with D perhaps matching TRBD1 (5 bases). In germline, CDR1 is SGHAT, CDR2 FQNNGV. V was shortened by 6 bases and J by 1 base, with 18 bases between the two germline ends. The CDR3 spans 16 residues. The CDR3 here is CASRPRGAGWNTEAFF. The CDR3 nucleotides are TGTGCCAGCAGACCTCGAGGGGCAGGATGGAACACTGAAGCTTTCTTT.